The present T cell receptor (beta chain) was sequenced within a study of blood T cell repertoires in COVID-19. Study-level information: Sites across the United States, Italy and Spain contributed samples from acute and convalescent COVID-19.

Produced via immunoSEQ multiplex PCR; TCRdb's table is partial and in-frame only. The table includes roughly 250,000 clones, roughly 84% detected once. V lost 3 bases and J lost 2; bases outside the gene matches: 3. The CDR3 extends over 15 amino acids. CDR1 and CDR2 (germline): LNHDA, SQIVND (reference sequence). The chain uses TRBV19 and TRBJ2-2; 7 nucleotides align to TRBD1. The sample taken for sequencing was peripheral blood. The receptor comes from a woman in her forties or fifties with acute or convalescent COVID-19. Here the CDR3 DNA reads TGTGCCAGTAGTATGGGGGACAGTAACACCGGGGAGCTGTTTTTT. It is translated as CASSMGDSNTGELFF.